A selection of T cell receptor beta chains follows, all from one sample in a study of OX40 agonist ivuxolimab in advanced cancers. Using immunoSEQ multiplex PCR, the repertoire was profiled, and TCRdb retains in-frame clones only, with some absent. The sample includes approximately 82,000 clones, around 92% seen only once; the top ten take 9% to 10%. This sample comprised CD4+ or CD8+ T cells sorted from blood, obtained in a trial of the OX40 agonist ivuxolimab. The receptors come from an adult with an advanced solid tumor such as melanoma, head and neck, liver or kidney cancer. Both conserved end residues are part of each CDR3. D genes are given only for firm matches. Only some rows state a clone size, as once, few, many or a class for expanded clones.

cdr3_nt cdr3_aa v_call d_call clone_size j_call
TGTGCCAGCAGGGAGCAGAAAAACACCGGGGAGCTGTTTTTT CASREQKNTGELFF TRBV2 NA NA TRBJ2-2
TGTGCCAGCAGCGTTCAGGAGTTGAATGAGCAGTTCTTC CASSVQELNEQFF TRBV9 NA NA TRBJ2-1
TGTGCCAGCAGATTAGGAAAGGTCGCCGGGGAGCTGTTTTTT CASRLGKVAGELFF TRBV4-2 NA NA TRBJ2-2
TGTGCCAGCAGCCCAAACTACGAGCAGTACTTC CASSPNYEQYF TRBV7-9 NA NA TRBJ2-7
TGTGCCAGCAGGACCGGACTAGCGGGGGAAGATACGCAGTATTTT CASRTGLAGEDTQYF TRBV5-4 TRBD2 NA TRBJ2-3
TGCAGCGTTGAGAGAGGGACAGGGGATGGCTACACCTTC CSVERGTGDGYTF TRBV29-1 TRBD1 NA TRBJ1-2
TGTGCCAGTAGCCTGGGGACAGCGGGAAACACCATATATTTT CASSLGTAGNTIYF TRBV19 TRBD1 NA TRBJ1-3
TGTGCCAGCATCAATTATCTAGCCGATTCCTACAATGAGCAGTTCTTC CASINYLADSYNEQFF TRBV28 NA NA TRBJ2-1
TGTGCCAGCAGTTCCGGACGGGGGTATGGCTACACCTTC CASSSGRGYGYTF TRBV28 NA NA TRBJ1-2
TGTGCCAGCTCACCTAGCCGGGGGCCGAACACTGAAGCTTTCTTT CASSPSRGPNTEAFF TRBV18 NA NA TRBJ1-1
TGTGCCAGCAGCCTCGGGGACAGTTCCTACGAGCAGTACTTC CASSLGDSSYEQYF TRBV7-2 TRBD1 NA TRBJ2-7
TGTGCCAGCAACACCAACAGGGTGGGTTCCGCAAAACTGTTTTTT CASNTNRVGSAKLFF TRBV6-6 NA once TRBJ1-4
TGTGCCAGCAGCGTAGGGGACAGGGGGTACATTCAGTACTTC CASSVGDRGYIQYF TRBV9 TRBD1 NA TRBJ2-4
TGCGCCAGCAGCCAAACAGGGGCCGCAGATACGCAGTATTTT CASSQTGAADTQYF TRBV5-1 TRBD1 NA TRBJ2-3
TGTGCTAGCAGCTTAGCTATTGGGCAGGGGAGCTACAATGAGCAGTTCTTC CASSLAIGQGSYNEQFF TRBV7-7 NA NA TRBJ2-1
TGTGCCAGCAGCCCCCAGATGCCTGGAAACACCATATATTTT CASSPQMPGNTIYF TRBV7-2 NA NA TRBJ1-3
TGTGCCAGCTCCCGGCTAGCCAAAAACATTCAGTACTTC CASSRLAKNIQYF TRBV28 NA NA TRBJ2-4
TGTGCCAGCAGCTTTCTGCGCACAGATACGCAGTATTTT CASSFLRTDTQYF TRBV5-6 NA NA TRBJ2-3
TGTGCCAGCAGCCAGGCCGGGGGGGCCGACGAGCAGTACTTC CASSQAGGADEQYF TRBV21-1 NA NA TRBJ2-7
TGTGCCAGCAGCCTGGACAGCTTTAATGAAAAACTGTTTTTT CASSLDSFNEKLFF TRBV11-2 NA NA TRBJ1-4
TGTGCCAGCAGCTTGGAAAGACAGGGGTGGAACATTCAGTACTTC CASSLERQGWNIQYF TRBV7-2 TRBD1 NA TRBJ2-4
TGCGCCAGCAGCTTGATGGGGCCTTATCAAGAGACCCAGTACTTC CASSLMGPYQETQYF TRBV5-1 NA NA TRBJ2-5
TGTGCCATCAGTACAGGGACGGGGACCGGGGAGCTGTTTTTT CAISTGTGTGELFF TRBV10-3 NA NA TRBJ2-2
TGCGCCAGCAGCTTGGACAGGGTTAACGAGCAGTACTTC CASSLDRVNEQYF TRBV5-1 NA NA TRBJ2-7
TGCGCCAGCAGCTTGGGCCTAGCGGGCTCCTACAATGAGCAGTTCTTC CASSLGLAGSYNEQFF TRBV5-1 TRBD2 NA TRBJ2-1
TGCGCCAGCAGCCCGGACAGCTCGGGGCAGCCCCAGCATTTT CASSPDSSGQPQHF TRBV5-1 NA NA TRBJ1-5
TGTGCCAGCAGCTTACGGACTAGCGGGACTCTCGGGTCCTACGAGCAGTACTTC CASSLRTSGTLGSYEQYF TRBV7-9 TRBD2 NA TRBJ2-7
TGTGCCAGCAGCTTTCTTGATACGCAGTATTTT CASSFLDTQYF TRBV7-6 NA NA TRBJ2-3
TGTGCCAGCAGCTTACGAGCGGAGGAGACCCAGTACTTC CASSLRAEETQYF TRBV7-8 NA NA TRBJ2-5
TGTGCCAGCAGGGCCCGTGGAGAGCGCACTGAAGCTTTCTTT CASRARGERTEAFF TRBV6-6 NA NA TRBJ1-1
TGTGCCAGCAGCTTGGAGCCCCTTCACTACCAGGGGGTGAACACTGAAGCTTTCTTT CASSLEPLHYQGVNTEAFF TRBV5-5 TRBD1 NA TRBJ1-1
TGTGCCAGCACTACGGGCGGGGGCTCTGGAAACACCATATATTTT CASTTGGGSGNTIYF TRBV28 NA NA TRBJ1-3
TGTGCCAGCAGCCCGGCCGGGACCAGCTCCTACAATGAGCAGTTCTTC CASSPAGTSSYNEQFF TRBV7-6 NA NA TRBJ2-1
TGTGCCAGCAGTGAATACAGGGGGGGTAACTATGGCTACACCTTC CASSEYRGGNYGYTF TRBV27 TRBD1 few TRBJ1-2
TGTGCCAGCAGCTTAGTCGGCGGCGGGAGTGCCAAAAACATTCAGTACTTC CASSLVGGGSAKNIQYF TRBV11-2 TRBD2 NA TRBJ2-4
TGTGCCAGCAGCAAAGAAGGATCTGGGGCCAACGTCCTGACTTTC CASSKEGSGANVLTF TRBV9 NA few TRBJ2-6
TGTGCCAGCAGGGTGCAGGGTGATTGGCAGCCCCAGCATTTT CASRVQGDWQPQHF TRBV6-6 NA few TRBJ1-5
TGTGCCAGCAGTCGAGCGGGAGGTGGGACCCAGTACTTC CASSRAGGGTQYF TRBV6-6 TRBD2 NA TRBJ2-5
TGTGCCAGCAGCTTGTCTAGCGGGAGTGGAGAGACCCAGTACTTC CASSLSSGSGETQYF TRBV5-4 TRBD2 NA TRBJ2-5
TGTGCCAGCAGCTTAGCGGGGCCCCCGGACTACGAGCAGTACTTC CASSLAGPPDYEQYF TRBV7-9 NA NA TRBJ2-7
TGCAGCGTTGTTGCACAGGCGGCTTTCTTT CSVVAQAAFF TRBV29-1 NA NA TRBJ1-1
TGTGCCAGCAGCTCACTAGACGTAGGAGGCTATGGCTACACCTTC CASSSLDVGGYGYTF TRBV7-9 NA NA TRBJ1-2